The source of this T cell receptor beta chain is a study of T cell responses to AZD1222 COVID-19 vaccine. Study results and limitations: Targets within unmutated variant regions were reportedly found for nearly half of spike-specific TCRs. Spike-specific TCR breadth and depth both grew after two AZD1222 doses. Dominant at 160-218 and 743-854, vaccine-associated CD4 TCRs also spanned spike. Only 5 or 6 people who got AZD1222 tested seropositive at baseline.

Repertoires were generated with immunoSEQ multiplex PCR, while TCRdb's copy carries only in-frame clones and drops some. The table lists around 210,000 clones, roughly 94% of them singletons. For this clone: No antigen is known for it.

The receptor's source is an adult who received the MenACWY meningococcal vaccine as a control. Sequenced here: peripheral blood, sampled 28 days after the second dose of the MenACWY control vaccine.

CDR3: CASRGSTGSNQPQHF. CDR3 in DNA: TGTGCCAGCAGGGGGTCGACAGGAAGCAATCAGCCCCAGCATTTT. V is TRBV6-5 and J is TRBJ1-5, with D possibly matching TRBD1 (6 bases). V lost 6 bases and J 1 base, leaving 13 bases between the germline ends. This CDR3 is built from 15 residues. Germline V gene data show CDR1 as MNHEY and CDR2 as SVGAGI.